This TCR beta chain was retrieved from a study of T cell changes during pregnancy in multiple sclerosis. TCRdb's table, derived via immunoSEQ multiplex PCR, lists solely in-frame clones and lacks some. The sample yields 35,000 to 45,000 clones, approximately 91% seen once. Looked up from germline, CDR1 is LNHDA and CDR2 is SQIVND (reference sequence). J gave up 11 bases and V 0 bases, and 6 bases lay outside the gene matches. This CDR3 spans 14 amino acids. The V gene is TRBV19, the J gene TRBJ1-5, with 8 bases lining up with TRBD1. This receptor was obtained from a female donor in good health, enrolled as a control in a pregnancy study. The sample in question was CD4+ T cells from peripheral blood mononuclear cells, obtained after pregnancy. CDR3 in amino acids: CASSIEFQGATQHF. CDR3 coding DNA: TGTGCCAGTAGTATAGAGTTTCAGGGGGCGACCCAGCATTTT. The complete variable domain, with remaining parts taken from reference TRBV19 and TRBJ1-5, reads DGGITQSPKYLFRKEGQNVTLSCEQNLNHDAMYWYRQDPGQGLRLIYYSQIVNDFQKGDIAEGYSVSREKKESFPLTVTSAQKNPTAFYLCASSIEFQGATQHFGDGTRLSIL.